Shown below are 25 T cell receptor beta chains from a single sample sequenced in a study of vaccination and CD4 T cells after COVID-19. Their cognate antigens are unknown. Treatment described: roughly ten-day PBMC culture with coronavirus spike peptide pools or control peptides (ViraFEST assay). Cultured CD4+ T cells had their DNA profiled by the Oncomine TCR Beta short-read assay. In TCRdb, the PCR reads were re-called with MiXCR into one record per CDR3 protein. This table holds over 10,000 distinct CDR3 sequences, 65% to 85% found once. The sequenced sample consisted of CD4+ T cells from blood, cultured in vitro. These receptors were collected from a human donor who had recovered from COVID-19.

CDR3 sequence: CAGGPVRTGTNVLTF. As DNA, the CDR3 is TGTGCCGGAGGCCCCGTCAGAACCGGGACCAACGTCCTGACTTTC. The V call is TRBV6-1, the J call TRBJ2-6, with D maybe TRBD2 (5 bases). CDR1 and CDR2 (germline): MNHNS, SASEGT. Trimming stripped 11 bases from V and 8 bases from J, with 22 bases between. The CDR3 sequence is 15 residues long.

The chain links TRBV5-1 to TRBJ1-2, with a weak D call TRBD1 (5 bases). The CDR3 runs 15 residues. V lost 0 bases to trimming and J lost 4 bases, with 13 bases between them. In germline, CDR1 is SGHRS, CDR2 YFSETQ. The CDR3 here is CASSLVGDSTYGYTF. For the CDR3, the DNA is TGCGCCAGCAGCTTGGTAGGCGACAGCACCTATGGCTACACCTTC.

This clonotype showed up just a few times. V usage is TRBV18 and J usage is TRBJ2-1, with TRBD2 matching over 8 bases. With 6 bases clipped from V and 0 bases from J, the junction kept 10 bases outside the gene matches. The CDR3 has 17 residues. The germline CDR1 and CDR2 sequences are KGHSH and LQKENI. The CDR3 here is CASSVGLAQSSYNEQFF. In DNA, the CDR3 is TGTGCCAGCTCCGTCGGACTAGCTCAGAGCTCCTACAATGAGCAGTTCTTC.

The genes are TRBV6-2 or TRBV6-3 and TRBJ1-2, with 9 bases fitting TRBD1. The CDR3 is 14 amino acids. Germline values: CDR1 MNHEY, CDR2 SVGEGT. The V and J ends lost 7 bases and 8 bases, in that order; junction bases with no gene match: 11. Written as DNA, the CDR3 is TGTGCCAGCATTCCGGGACAGGGAAAACAAGGCTACACCTTC. Its protein product is CASIPGQGKQGYTF.

This chain links TRBV7-2 with TRBJ1-2; 8 bases fit TRBD1. CDR1 is SGHTA and CDR2 is FQGNSA in the germline V gene. With 4 bases clipped from V and 6 bases from J, the junction kept 7 bases outside the gene matches. This CDR3 spans 14 amino acids. This CDR3 reads CASSSHQGADGYTF. DNA of the CDR3: TGTGCCAGCAGCTCTCACCAGGGGGCGGATGGCTACACCTTC.

This clonotype occurred a few times. The chain links TRBV10-1 to TRBJ1-6; TRBD1 is a possible D gene (5 bases). Germline lookup yields CDR1 WNHNN and CDR2 SYGVQD (reference sequence). Trimming stripped 5 bases from V and 9 bases from J, with 11 bases between. This CDR3 region has 13 residues. This chain's CDR3 is CASSRDVGSPLHF. CDR3 coding DNA: TGCGCCAGCAGTCGGGACGTTGGTTCACCCCTCCACTTT.

This rearrangement joins TRBV20-1 to TRBJ1-5; D gene ambiguous. The CDR3 sequence is 12 residues long. Between the trimmed V and J ends, which lost 6 bases and 6 bases, there was a span of 12 bases. Germline V gene data show CDR1 as DFQATT and CDR2 as SNEGSKA (reference sequence). CDR3 bases: TGCAGTGCCATGGATAGGACTCAGCCCCAGCATTTT. Amino acid sequence: CSAMDRTQPQHF.

This sequence joins TRBV30 and TRBJ1-1; weak D call: TRBD1 (6 bases). The CDR3 is 17 amino acids. V shed 2 bases and J shed 0 bases, with 19 bases lying between them. The V gene's germline CDR1 is GTSNPN and CDR2 SVGIG (reference sequence). CDR3 in amino acids: CAWSPGVNIGMNTEAFF. CDR3 nucleotide sequence: TGTGCCTGGAGTCCAGGGGTCAACATAGGTATGAACACTGAAGCTTTCTTT.

The chain carries TRBV7-2 and TRBJ1-1, with D hard to call. Germline assignment: CDR1 SGHTA and CDR2 FQGNSA. CDR3 length: 15 residues. V shed 1 base and J shed 0 bases, with 9 bases lying between them. CDR3 DNA: TGTGCCAGCAGCTTAGTGTCAGGCATGAACACTGAAGCTTTCTTT. Translation gives CASSLVSGMNTEAFF. The whole variable domain, filled in from reference TRBV7-2 and TRBJ1-1, reads GAGVSQSPSNKVTEKGKDVELRCDPISGHTALYWYRQSLGQGLEFLIYFQGNSAPDKSGLPSDRFSAERTGGSVSTLTIQRTQQEDSAVYLCASSLVSGMNTEAFFGQGTRLTVV.

This chain joins TRBV19 and TRBJ2-2; possibly TRBD1 for D (5 bases). This CDR3 contains 14 residues. Germline V gene sequence: CDR1 LNHDA, CDR2 SQIVND (reference sequence). Trimming shortened V by 5 bases and J by 2 bases, and 9 bases separated the two germline ends. CDR3 amino acids: CASSAQVNTGELFF. As DNA, the CDR3 is TGTGCCAGTAGTGCACAGGTTAACACCGGGGAGCTGTTTTTT.

The table lists this clonotype with a few counts. The genes are TRBV7-2 and TRBJ2-5, with TRBD2 matching over 10 bases. This CDR3 comprises 15 residues. Trimming took 5 bases from V and 4 from J; bases not matched to a gene: 7. Germline assignment: CDR1 SGHTA and CDR2 FQGNSA. The CDR3 reads CASSLSSGSGETQYF. CDR3 coding DNA: TGTGCCAGCAGCCTTTCTAGCGGGAGCGGAGAGACCCAGTACTTC.

The gene calls are TRBV10-1 and TRBJ2-2, with D possibly matching TRBD1 (6 bases). This CDR3 comprises 14 residues. The V end was cut by 4 bases, the J end by 0 bases, with 6 bases between. CDR1 WNHNN and CDR2 SYGVQD come from the germline V gene (reference sequence). In DNA form, the CDR3 reads TGCGCCAGCAGTGGACAGGCGAACACCGGGGAGCTGTTTTTT. Its protein is CASSGQANTGELFF.

This chain connects TRBV20-1 to TRBJ1-5; D unresolved. The length of the CDR3 is 12 residues. V lost 5 bases and J lost 4, with 9 bases in between. From germline, CDR1 is DFQATT and CDR2 SNEGSKA (reference sequence). CDR3 bases: TGCAGTGCTGAATGGGGAAATCAGCCCCAGCATTTT. It encodes CSAEWGNQPQHF.

CDR3 DNA sequence: TGTGCCAGCAGGCTCGGGACTAGCTCCAATACGCAGTATTTT. The encoded protein is CASRLGTSSNTQYF. The chain links TRBV6-2 or TRBV6-3 to TRBJ2-3; 9 bases map to TRBD2. The germline V gene encodes CDR1 MNHEY and CDR2 SVGEGT. This CDR3 comprises 14 residues. With 6 bases clipped from V and 7 bases from J, the junction kept 8 bases outside the gene matches.

Concerning this clonotype itself: The limits of the CDR3 on the DNA are not certain, so only TCRdb's listed CDR3 is given. This chain uses TRBV4-1 with TRBJ1-5; the table's D call, TRBD1, has no DNA check behind it. The germline V gene encodes CDR1 MGHRA and CDR2 YSYEKL. The CDR3 region is 22 residues in length, termini included. CDR3 in amino acids: CASTNQTSMYLCACGGGQPQHF.

This clonotype was counted once. The rearrangement joins TRBV6-1 to TRBJ1-5, with a weak D call TRBD1 (6 bases). This CDR3 has 15 amino acids. Trimming took off 9 bases at V and 4 bases at J, with 19 bases between the two ends. The germline gives CDR1 MNHNS, CDR2 SASEGT. The CDR3 nucleotides read TGTGCCAGTACCTTGGGAGGGGGTGAGAATCAGCCCCAGCATTTT. Residues: CASTLGGGENQPQHF.

The chain recombines TRBV5-1 with TRBJ2-7, with a weak D call TRBD1 (6 bases). V was cut by 1 base and J by 4 bases, with 18 bases left in between. This CDR3 has 16 amino acids. Germline V gene data show CDR1 as SGHRS and CDR2 as YFSETQ. CDR3 loop: CASSLTLAKRGYEQYF. CDR3 DNA sequence: TGCGCCAGCAGCTTGACCTTAGCTAAGAGGGGGTACGAGCAGTACTTC.

V gene TRBV6-1 combines with J gene TRBJ1-6; D not certain. The V gene's germline CDR1 is MNHNS and CDR2 SASEGT. CDR3 length: 14 amino acids. Trimming pared 5 bases from V and 10 bases from J, leaving 15 bases between. CDR3 in amino acids: CASSTYFRDSPLHF. Here the CDR3 DNA reads TGTGCCAGCAGTACCTACTTCCGTGACTCACCCCTCCACTTT.

The chain carries TRBV20-1 and TRBJ1-1, with D perhaps TRBD1 (5 bases). CDR3 length: 15 residues. Germline V gene sequence: CDR1 DFQATT, CDR2 SNEGSKA (reference sequence). V was cut by 2 bases and J by 2 bases, with 15 bases left in between. The CDR3 DNA reads as TGCAGTGCTAGAAGCCCTCTGGGGGGTAACACTGAAGCTTTCTTT. It yields the protein CSARSPLGGNTEAFF.

The chain employs TRBV6-2 or TRBV6-3 and TRBJ1-5; TRBD1 matches 9 bases. CDR3 length: 14 residues. Germline lookup yields CDR1 MNHEY and CDR2 SVGEGT. The junction had 7 bases not matched to a gene; V was cut back by 7 bases and J by 6 bases. DNA of the CDR3: TGTGCCAGCACCATCGGGACAGGGAGTCAGCCCCAGCATTTT. Translated: CASTIGTGSQPQHF.

This clonotype was observed a few times. The DNA of the CDR3 is TGTGCCAGCAGCTTAGCGCGCGGAGGGCTCGCTTTCTTT. Translating gives CASSLARGGLAFF. The chain couples TRBV7-2 to TRBJ1-1; D ambiguous. This CDR3 is 13 amino acids long. V dropped 0 bases and J dropped 11 bases, with 13 bases sitting between them. Germline V gives CDR1 SGHTA, CDR2 FQGNSA.

CDR3 in DNA: TGTGCCAGCAGCCGAAGGGACAGAGTCAATCAGCCCCAGCATTTT. Protein sequence: CASSRRDRVNQPQHF. The chain employs TRBV7-2 and TRBJ1-5; 7 bases map to TRBD1. CDR1 is SGHTA and CDR2 is FQGNSA in the germline V gene. Unmatched junction bases numbered 7, after V lost 5 bases and J lost 3 bases. The CDR3 extends over 15 amino acids.

The sample holds a few counts of this clonotype. The chain uses TRBV7-8 and TRBJ1-1, with a weak D call TRBD1 (6 bases). CDR1 SGHVS and CDR2 FQNEAQ come from the germline V gene. V was cut by 1 base and J by 7 bases, with 31 bases left in between. The CDR3 contains 20 residues. CDR3 nucleotides: TGTGCCAGCAGCTTAGGGGCGACAGGCTTCGTTTTACCTGGGGGAAGTGAAGCTTTCTTT. It yields the protein CASSLGATGFVLPGGSEAFF.

The rearrangement links TRBV27 to TRBJ1-5; D may be TRBD1 (6 bases). The CDR3 consists of 14 residues. V lost 6 bases and J lost 4, with 13 bases in between. Germline V gene sequence: CDR1 MNHEY, CDR2 SMNVEV (reference sequence). The CDR3 nucleotides read TGTGCCAGCAGCACATCCACAGGGAATCAGCCCCAGCATTTT. This sequence encodes CASSTSTGNQPQHF.

This chain joins TRBV7-2 and TRBJ1-5, with D tentatively TRBD1 (6 bases). CDR3 length: 15 amino acids. CDR1 and CDR2 from the germline V gene are SGHTA and FQGNSA. V lost 1 base and J lost 6, with 13 bases in between. CDR3: CASSLVRGAAQPQHF. In DNA, the CDR3 is TGTGCCAGCAGCTTAGTAAGGGGGGCCGCTCAGCCCCAGCATTTT.